The 8 T cell receptor beta chains below come from one sample, sequenced in a study of T-cell reconstitution after alpha-beta-depleted transplantation in children. A library of TCRbeta sequences, prepared with unique molecular identifiers, was generated. Via MiXCR, TCRdb re-called the PCR reads, giving one row per CDR3 protein. The table records approximately 1,000,000 distinct CDR3 sequences, about 29% of them present only once. This material consisted of PBMCs, mostly from graft donor cells, taken 360 days after TCRalphabeta/CD19-depleted stem cell transplant. The receptors come from a boy under two years old who had a stem cell transplant for SCID, so the T cells may come from the graft donor.

This clonotype was detected only a few times. V and J are TRBV12-3 or TRBV12-4 and TRBJ1-1, with 8 bases identical to TRBD1. V lost 7 bases to trimming and J lost 1 base; unmatched junction nucleotides: 5. CDR3 size: 14 residues. The CDR3: CASTLGQENTEAFF. Here the CDR3 DNA reads TGTGCCAGCACCCTGGGACAGGAGAACACTGAAGCTTTCTTT.

This clonotype came up many times. The chain couples TRBV7-8 to TRBJ2-7; D is uncertain. Trimming took off 4 bases at V and 5 bases at J, with 15 bases between the two ends. This CDR3 comprises 14 residues. CDR1 and CDR2 from the germline V gene are SGHVS and FQNEAQ. Written as DNA, the CDR3 is TGTGCCAGCAGCTCAGGACGCCTGATCCACGAGCAGTACTTC. Translated: CASSSGRLIHEQYF.

This clonotype has more than one count but fewer than ten. The rearrangement joins TRBV4-3 to TRBJ2-7; 14 bases match TRBD2. The CDR3 covers 15 residues. Germline-derived CDR1 and CDR2 are LGHNA and YSLEER. J was trimmed by 3 bases and V by 4 bases; bases with no gene match: 2. The CDR3 spells CASSRGTSGGYEQYF. The CDR3 coding sequence is TGCGCCAGCAGCCGAGGGACTAGCGGGGGCTACGAGCAGTACTTC.

The chain combines TRBV29-1 with TRBJ1-2, with D unresolved. CDR1 is SQVTM, CDR2 ANQGSEA, per germline. Trimming removed 6 bases from V and 2 bases from J, with 16 bases in between. There are 14 residues in the CDR3. The CDR3 coding sequence is TGCAGCGTGAGGAGGCCGGGGAGAAACTATGGCTACACCTTC. It codes for CSVRRPGRNYGYTF.

This chain links TRBV15 with TRBJ2-2; D unresolved. CDR3 length equals 13 residues. Trimming shortened V by 1 base and J by 2 bases, and 2 bases separated the two germline ends. CDR1 and CDR2 from the germline V gene are LNHNV and YYDKDF (reference sequence). The DNA for the CDR3 is TGTGCCACCAGCAGAGGAAACACCGGGGAGCTGTTTTTT. Its protein is CATSRGNTGELFF.

Only a few counts were recorded for this clonotype. The rearrangement links TRBV28 to TRBJ2-7; weak D call: TRBD1 (6 bases). The CDR3 is 17 residues long. In germline, CDR1 is MDHEN, CDR2 SYDVKM. V lost 6 bases, J lost 0 bases, and 21 bases lay in between. The CDR3: CASSRSQGKRGSYEQYF. The CDR3, as DNA: TGTGCCAGCAGCCGTTCACAGGGCAAAAGGGGCTCCTACGAGCAGTACTTC. Full variable domain (rest looked up from reference TRBV28 and TRBJ2-7): DVKVTQSSRYLVKRTGEKVFLECVQDMDHENMFWYRQDPGLGLRLIYFSYDVKMKEKGDIPEGYSVSREKKERFSLILESASTNQTSMYLCASSRSQGKRGSYEQYFGPGTRLTVT.

The chain carries TRBV5-5 and TRBJ1-1, with no clear D. Germline assignment: CDR1 SGHKS and CDR2 YYEKEE (reference sequence). This CDR3 is built from 15 residues. V was clipped by 2 bases and J by 6 bases, with 17 bases between them. CDR3 nucleotide sequence: TGTGCCAGCAGCTTCTCCGCTTCAAGTGTAGCTGAAGCTTTCTTT. Amino acid sequence: CASSFSASSVAEAFF.

In its sample, this clonotype was seen a few times. This CDR3 reads CASSRGQPNEKLFF. For the CDR3, the DNA is TGTGCCAGCAGCAGGGGACAGCCTAATGAAAAACTGTTTTTT. The rearrangement links TRBV7-8 to TRBJ1-4, with 7 positions matching TRBD1. V lost 5 bases and J lost 3; bases outside the gene matches: 3. The CDR3 has 14 residues. The V gene's germline CDR1 is SGHVS and CDR2 FQNEAQ.